This T cell receptor beta chain was sequenced in a study of CD8 T cells in ankylosing spondylitis. This clonotype has more than one count but fewer than ten. Each CDR3 protein is one row after TCRdb ran MiXCR on the 5' RACE reads. Of 350,000 to 400,000 distinct CDR3 sequences in the sample, roughly 20% are singletons; the top ten hold around 12%. The clonotype was recovered from a male donor with ankylosing spondylitis or in good health (not recorded which). The sequencing input was blood, either unsorted or a sorted T cell fraction (not recorded which).

CDR3 loop: CASSSVAGGAVETQYF. The CDR3 DNA reads TGTGCCAGCAGCTCTGTGGCGGGGGGGGCCGTAGAGACCCAGTACTTC. The chain couples TRBV7-2 to TRBJ2-5, with 9 bases aligning to TRBD2. V shed 4 bases and J 4 bases; nucleotides not matched to a gene: 10. Germline V gene data show CDR1 as SGHTA and CDR2 as FQGNSA. This CDR3 is 16 amino acids long.